This T cell receptor (beta chain) comes out of a study of blood T cell repertoires in COVID-19. Across the study: In each case, the material was cDNA or gDNA derived from T cells, B-cell-depleted T cells, or PBMCs.

Here immunoSEQ multiplex PCR was the method, and the copy in TCRdb shows in-frame clones only, minus some. The profile shows 40,000 to 55,000 clones, about 90% of them singletons. The CDR3 extends over 17 amino acids. V was shortened by 5 bases and J by 0 bases, with 16 bases between the two germline ends. Germline values: CDR1 SGHVS, CDR2 FQNEAQ. V is TRBV7-8 and J is TRBJ1-4, with D possibly TRBD1 on 6 matching bases. The sequenced sample was peripheral blood. This clonotype originated in a man aged 70-80 years with active COVID-19. As DNA, the CDR3 is TGTGCCAGCAGCGAGAAACAGGGTATCGCAACTAATGAAAAACTGTTTTTT. Translating it yields CASSEKQGIATNEKLFF.